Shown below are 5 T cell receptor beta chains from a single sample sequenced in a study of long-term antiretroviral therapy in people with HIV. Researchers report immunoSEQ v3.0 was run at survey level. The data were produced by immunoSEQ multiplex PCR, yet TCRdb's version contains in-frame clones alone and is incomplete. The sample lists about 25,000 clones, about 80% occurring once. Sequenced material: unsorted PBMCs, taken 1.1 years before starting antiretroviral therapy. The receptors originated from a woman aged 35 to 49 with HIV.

The CDR3 is CASSIYEGSSYNEQFF. CDR3 nucleotides: TGTGCCAGTAGTATATATGAGGGGAGCTCCTACAATGAGCAGTTCTTC. The rearrangement joins TRBV19 to TRBJ2-1; either TRBD1 or TRBD2 may supply D (5 bases each). The CDR3 length is 16 residues. The V end lost 2 bases, the J end lost 0 bases, and 11 bases lay between the germline ends. The germline V gene has CDR1 LNHDA and CDR2 SQIVND (reference sequence).

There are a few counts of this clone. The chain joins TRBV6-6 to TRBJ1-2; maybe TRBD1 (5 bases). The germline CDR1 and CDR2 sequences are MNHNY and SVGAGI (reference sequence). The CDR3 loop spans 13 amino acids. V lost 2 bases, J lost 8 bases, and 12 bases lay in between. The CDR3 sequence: CASSYGGGGGYTF. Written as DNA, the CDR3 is TGTGCCAGCAGTTACGGTGGGGGAGGAGGCTACACCTTC.

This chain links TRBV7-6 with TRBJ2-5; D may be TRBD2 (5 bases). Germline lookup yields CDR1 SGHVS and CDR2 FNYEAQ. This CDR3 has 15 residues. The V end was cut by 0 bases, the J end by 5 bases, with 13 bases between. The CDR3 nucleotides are TGTGCCAGCAGCTTAGCCCCGCGGGCGGGCGAGACCCAGTACTTC. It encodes CASSLAPRAGETQYF.

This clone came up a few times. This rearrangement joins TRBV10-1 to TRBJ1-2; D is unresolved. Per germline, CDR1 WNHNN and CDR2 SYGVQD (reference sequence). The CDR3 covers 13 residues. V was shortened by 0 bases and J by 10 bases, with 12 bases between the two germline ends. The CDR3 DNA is TGCGCCAGCAGTGAGTCAAGGGAAAACGACTACACCTTC. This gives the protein CASSESRENDYTF.

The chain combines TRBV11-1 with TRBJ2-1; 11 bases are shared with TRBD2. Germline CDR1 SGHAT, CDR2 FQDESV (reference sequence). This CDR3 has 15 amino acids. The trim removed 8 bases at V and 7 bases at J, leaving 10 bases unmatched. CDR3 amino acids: CASSGRLAGGNEQFF. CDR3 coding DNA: TGTGCCAGCTCGGGGAGGCTAGCGGGAGGAAATGAGCAGTTCTTC.